This T cell receptor beta chain is from a study of blood T cell repertoires in COVID-19. The CDR3 extends over 13 amino acids. V shed 4 bases, J shed 5 bases, and the junction held 4 bases outside the gene matches. Germline V CDR1 and CDR2: LNHDA, SQIVND (reference sequence). Under the authors' procedure: Reference gene primer amplification gave nucleated cell count estimates. Sequencing used immunoSEQ multiplex PCR; TCRdb keeps in-frame clones, though not all of them. The V and J calls and clone size are taken from that table; D and trimming were inferred from the DNA. The table includes approximately 190,000 clones, 84% detected once.

V gene TRBV19 combines with J gene TRBJ1-1, with 7 bases aligning to TRBD1. The sequence was collected from a human donor in a cohort sampled during active COVID-19. The sample was peripheral blood. The DNA for the CDR3 is TGTGCCAGTAGTACGCAGACAGGGACTGAAGCTTTCTTT. This translates into CASSTQTGTEAFF.